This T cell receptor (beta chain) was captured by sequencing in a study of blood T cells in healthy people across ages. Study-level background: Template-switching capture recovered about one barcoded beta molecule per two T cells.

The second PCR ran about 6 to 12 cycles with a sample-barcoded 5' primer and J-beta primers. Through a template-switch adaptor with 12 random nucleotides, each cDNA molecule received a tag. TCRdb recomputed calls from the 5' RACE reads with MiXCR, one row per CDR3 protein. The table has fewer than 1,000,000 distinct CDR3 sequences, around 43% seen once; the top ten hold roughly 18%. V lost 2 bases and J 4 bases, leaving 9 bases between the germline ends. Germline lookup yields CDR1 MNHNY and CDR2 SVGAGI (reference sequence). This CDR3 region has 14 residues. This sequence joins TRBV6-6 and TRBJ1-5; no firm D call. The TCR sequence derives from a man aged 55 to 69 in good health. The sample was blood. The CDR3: CASSYGRDNQPQHF. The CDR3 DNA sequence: TGTGCCAGCAGTTACGGGAGGGATAATCAGCCCCAGCATTTT.